The rows below give T cell receptor beta chains drawn from one sample of a study of cytomegalovirus exposure and HLA in healthy donors. Sequencing used immunoSEQ multiplex PCR; TCRdb keeps in-frame clones, though not all of them. This sample has approximately 100,000 clones, with 79% found just once. Sequenced: PBMCs. The receptors shown here come from a female donor in good health and CMV-seropositive. Each CDR3 is given with its conserved first and last residue. The D gene is left open where the match is weak. Not every row has a clone size; where given, it reads once, few, many or a size class.

j_call: TRBJ2-3
v_call: TRBV4-3
clone_size: once
d_call: -
cdr3_nt: TGCGCCAGCAGCCAACAGGGGCAAGATACGCAGTATTTT
cdr3_aa: CASSQQGQDTQYF

j_call: TRBJ2-1
v_call: TRBV29-1
clone_size: -
d_call: -
cdr3_nt: TGCAGCGTCGACCAAGGGGCGCCGCAGTTCTTC
cdr3_aa: CSVDQGAPQFF

j_call: TRBJ1-2
v_call: TRBV2
clone_size: -
d_call: -
cdr3_nt: TGTGCCAGCAGTGACCGAGACAGGCGGAGCTATGGCTACACCTTC
cdr3_aa: CASSDRDRRSYGYTF

j_call: TRBJ1-5
v_call: TRBV4-2
clone_size: -
d_call: TRBD1
cdr3_nt: TGTGCCAGCAGCCAAGAAAGTACAGGGGTCGGCAATCAGCCCCAGCATTTT
cdr3_aa: CASSQESTGVGNQPQHF

j_call: TRBJ1-5
v_call: TRBV30
clone_size: -
d_call: -
cdr3_nt: TGTGCCTGGAGTGTACTAAGGGGTTGGCAGCCCCAGCATTTT
cdr3_aa: CAWSVLRGWQPQHF

j_call: TRBJ2-5
v_call: TRBV7-2
clone_size: -
d_call: -
cdr3_nt: TGTGCCAGCAGTTCAGGGGTGGAGCAGTACTTC
cdr3_aa: CASSSGVEQYF

j_call: TRBJ2-7
v_call: TRBV27
clone_size: few
d_call: -
cdr3_nt: TGTGCCAGCAGTTGGCGTAGGAGGGGAGACGAGCAGTACTTC
cdr3_aa: CASSWRRRGDEQYF

j_call: TRBJ2-6
v_call: TRBV7-8
clone_size: few
d_call: TRBD1
cdr3_nt: TGTGCCAGCAGCCCCCTGGGACAGGGTGCTGGGGCCAACGTCCTGACTTTC
cdr3_aa: CASSPLGQGAGANVLTF

j_call: TRBJ1-2
v_call: TRBV28
clone_size: once
d_call: -
cdr3_nt: TGTGCCAGCAGTTCCAGACAGATCTTTGGCTACACCTTC
cdr3_aa: CASSSRQIFGYTF

j_call: TRBJ2-1
v_call: TRBV5-1
clone_size: few
d_call: -
cdr3_nt: TGCGCCAGCAGCTTGGAACAGGGTGTGGGAGGGTCTGAGCAGTTCTTC
cdr3_aa: CASSLEQGVGGSEQFF

j_call: TRBJ2-3
v_call: TRBV19
clone_size: -
d_call: -
cdr3_nt: TGTGCCAGTAGGGCCCAAAGCACAGATACGCAGTATTTT
cdr3_aa: CASRAQSTDTQYF

j_call: TRBJ2-7
v_call: TRBV6-5
clone_size: once
d_call: -
cdr3_nt: TGTGCCAGCAGCCCTGTGGGGGGGCATCCCTACGAGCAGTACTTC
cdr3_aa: CASSPVGGHPYEQYF

j_call: TRBJ2-7
v_call: TRBV20-1
clone_size: -
d_call: -
cdr3_nt: TGCAGTGCTAGAGACGGGTACGAGCAGTACTTC
cdr3_aa: CSARDGYEQYF

j_call: TRBJ2-7
v_call: TRBV21-1
clone_size: -
d_call: -
cdr3_nt: TGTGCCAGCAGCAAGAGGGGACAGGCCCTCTACGAGCAGTACTTC
cdr3_aa: CASSKRGQALYEQYF

j_call: TRBJ1-4
v_call: TRBV27
clone_size: -
d_call: TRBD1
cdr3_nt: TGTGCCAGCAGTCCTAACAGGGGGCTAGAAAAACTGTTTTTT
cdr3_aa: CASSPNRGLEKLFF

j_call: TRBJ1-1
v_call: TRBV4-3
clone_size: -
d_call: -
cdr3_nt: TGCGCCAGCAGCCAAGATACTCCGGGAACGAGAGCGAACACTGAAGCTTTCTTT
cdr3_aa: CASSQDTPGTRANTEAFF